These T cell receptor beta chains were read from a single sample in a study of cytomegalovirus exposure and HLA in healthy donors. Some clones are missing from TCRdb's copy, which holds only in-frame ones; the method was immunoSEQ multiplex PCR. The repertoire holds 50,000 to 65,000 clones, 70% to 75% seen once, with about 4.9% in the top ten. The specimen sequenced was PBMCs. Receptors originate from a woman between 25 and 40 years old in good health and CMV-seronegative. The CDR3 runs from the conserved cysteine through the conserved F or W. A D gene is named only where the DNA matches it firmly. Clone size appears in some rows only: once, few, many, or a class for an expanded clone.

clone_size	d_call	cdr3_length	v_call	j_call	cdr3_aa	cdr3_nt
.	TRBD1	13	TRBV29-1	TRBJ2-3	CSAATGFTDTQYF	TGCAGCGCAGCGACAGGGTTTACAGATACGCAGTATTTT
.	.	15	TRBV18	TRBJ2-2	CASSPQGTNTGELFF	TGTGCCAGCTCACCACAGGGGACGAACACCGGGGAGCTGTTTTTT
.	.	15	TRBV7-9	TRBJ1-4	CASSLARSRNEKLFF	TGTGCCAGCAGCTTAGCCCGATCGCGTAATGAAAAACTGTTTTTT
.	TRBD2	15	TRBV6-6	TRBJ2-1	CASSSWTSGSNEQFF	TGTGCCAGCAGTTCTTGGACTAGCGGGAGCAATGAGCAGTTCTTC
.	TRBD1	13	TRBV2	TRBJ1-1	CASTESTGVAAFF	TGTGCCAGCACTGAATCGACAGGGGTGGCGGCTTTCTTT
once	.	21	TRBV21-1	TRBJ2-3	CASSKFQDGMGHTVFTDTQYF	TGTGCCAGCAGCAAGTTTCAGGACGGGATGGGACACACTGTTTTTACAGATACGCAGTATTTT
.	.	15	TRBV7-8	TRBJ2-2	CASTTTWANTGELFF	TGTGCCAGCACCACGACTTGGGCGAACACCGGGGAGCTGTTTTTT
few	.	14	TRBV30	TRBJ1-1	CAWSTRGSNTEAFF	TGTGCCTGGAGTACCAGGGGTTCGAACACTGAAGCTTTCTTT
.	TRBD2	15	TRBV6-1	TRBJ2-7	CASSEWGLVRYEQYF	TGTGCCAGCAGTGAATGGGGACTAGTCCGCTACGAGCAGTACTTC
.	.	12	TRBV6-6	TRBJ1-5	CASRAGNQPQHF	TGTGCCAGCAGGGCAGGCAATCAGCCCCAGCATTTT
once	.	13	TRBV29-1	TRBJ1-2	CSVEQGDGYGYTF	TGCAGCGTTGAACAAGGGGATGGCTATGGCTACACCTTC
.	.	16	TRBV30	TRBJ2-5	CAWSVVPTRSQETQYF	TGTGCCTGGAGTGTAGTCCCAACACGGAGCCAAGAGACCCAGTACTTC
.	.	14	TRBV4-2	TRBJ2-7	CASSQDRQAYEQYF	TGTGCCAGCAGCCAAGATCGTCAAGCCTACGAGCAGTACTTC
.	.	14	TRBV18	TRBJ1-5	CASSPLDSDQPQHF	TGTGCCAGCTCACCACTGGACAGTGATCAGCCCCAGCATTTT
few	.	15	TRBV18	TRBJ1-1	CASSLDSSMNTEAFF	TGTGCCAGCTCACTAGACAGCAGCATGAACACTGAAGCTTTCTTT
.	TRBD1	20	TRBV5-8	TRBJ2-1	CASSLFPLDRGPFFYNEQFF	TGTGCCAGCAGCTTGTTCCCATTGGACAGGGGGCCCTTCTTCTACAATGAGCAGTTCTTC
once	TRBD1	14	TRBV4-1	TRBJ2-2	CASSQKQGAGELFF	TGCGCCAGCAGCCAGAAACAGGGGGCCGGGGAGCTGTTTTTT
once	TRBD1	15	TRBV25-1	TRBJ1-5	CASSETTGDDQPQHF	TGTGCCAGCAGTGAAACGACAGGGGATGATCAGCCCCAGCATTTT
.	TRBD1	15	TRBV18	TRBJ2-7	CASSPPRQGAYEQYF	TGTGCCAGCTCACCACCCCGACAGGGGGCCTACGAGCAGTACTTC
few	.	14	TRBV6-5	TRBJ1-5	CASSYLGQNQPQHF	TGTGCCAGCAGTTACCTCGGACAGAATCAGCCCCAGCATTTT
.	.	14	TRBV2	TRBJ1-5	CASQPTVSNQPQHF	TGTGCCAGCCAGCCTACAGTTAGCAATCAGCCCCAGCATTTT
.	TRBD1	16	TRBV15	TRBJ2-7	CATSPLRQGKAYEQYF	TGTGCCACCAGCCCTTTGAGACAGGGAAAGGCCTACGAGCAGTACTTC
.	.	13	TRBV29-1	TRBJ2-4	CSVAEQGGNIQYF	TGCAGCGTTGCCGAGCAGGGTGGAAACATTCAGTACTTC
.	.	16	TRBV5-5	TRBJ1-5	CASSLTPGVESQPQHF	TGTGCCAGCAGCTTGACGCCAGGGGTTGAGAGTCAGCCCCAGCATTTT
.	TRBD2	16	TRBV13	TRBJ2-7	CASSPAGLAAAYEQYF	TGTGCCAGCAGCCCAGCGGGACTAGCGGCCGCCTACGAGCAGTACTTC
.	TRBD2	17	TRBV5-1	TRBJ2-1	CASSTGLAGSSYNEQFF	TGCGCCAGCAGCACGGGACTAGCGGGGAGCTCCTACAATGAGCAGTTCTTC
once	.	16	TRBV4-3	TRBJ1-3	CASSQDTGHPGNTIYF	TGCGCCAGCAGCCAAGATACAGGGCACCCTGGAAACACCATATATTTT
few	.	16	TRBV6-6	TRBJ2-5	CASSYSGLGATETQYF	TGTGCCAGCAGTTACTCGGGCCTTGGGGCAACTGAGACCCAGTACTTC
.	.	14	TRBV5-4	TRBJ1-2	CASSLNLDGNGYTF	TGTGCCAGCAGCCTGAACCTAGACGGGAATGGCTACACCTTC
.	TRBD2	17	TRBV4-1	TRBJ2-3	CASSPSGGRTSTDTQYF	TGCGCCAGCAGCCCCTCGGGCGGGAGAACTAGCACAGATACGCAGTATTTT
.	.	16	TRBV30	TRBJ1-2	CAWSRKSRPEPYGYTF	TGTGCCTGGAGTCGGAAGTCTAGGCCGGAACCATATGGCTACACCTTC
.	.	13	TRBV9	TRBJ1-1	CASSVGDGTEAFF	TGTGCCAGCAGCGTGGGAGATGGGACTGAAGCTTTCTTT
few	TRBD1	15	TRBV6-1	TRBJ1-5	CASTDRGQPGQPQHF	TGTGCCAGCACGGACAGGGGGCAGCCCGGTCAGCCCCAGCATTTT
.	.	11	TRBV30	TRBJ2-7	CAWISGYEQYF	TGTGCCTGGATCAGCGGCTACGAGCAGTACTTC
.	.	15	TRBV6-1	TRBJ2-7	CASSGEPSVSYEQYF	TGTGCCAGCAGTGGGGAGCCTAGCGTCTCCTACGAGCAGTACTTC
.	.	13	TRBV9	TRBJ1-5	CASSEGPYQPQHF	TGTGCCAGCAGCGAGGGGCCTTATCAGCCCCAGCATTTT
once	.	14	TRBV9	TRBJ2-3	CASSVEYSQDTQYF	TGTGCCAGCAGCGTAGAATATTCTCAGGATACGCAGTATTTT
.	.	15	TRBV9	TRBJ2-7	CASSVGSDSFYEQYF	TGTGCCAGCAGCGTAGGGAGCGATTCATTCTACGAGCAGTACTTC
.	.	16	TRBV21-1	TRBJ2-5	CASSPPGQGARETQYF	TGTGCCAGCAGCCCTCCGGGACAGGGGGCTAGGGAGACCCAGTACTTC
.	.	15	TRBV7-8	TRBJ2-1	CASSLERTGYNEQFF	TGTGCCAGCAGCTTAGAGCGGACTGGCTACAATGAGCAGTTCTTC
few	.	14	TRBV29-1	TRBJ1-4	CSVELLTSPGKLFF	TGCAGCGTTGAACTTCTAACTTCGCCCGGAAAACTGTTTTTT
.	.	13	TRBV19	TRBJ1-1	CASSKGVNTEAFF	TGTGCCAGTAGTAAGGGAGTGAACACTGAAGCTTTCTTT
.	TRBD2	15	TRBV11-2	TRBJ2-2	CASSPTSGSVGELFF	TGTGCCAGCAGCCCGACTAGCGGGAGTGTCGGGGAGCTGTTTTTT
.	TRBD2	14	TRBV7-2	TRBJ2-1	CASSLSSGNNEQFF	TGTGCCAGCAGCTTATCGAGCGGGAACAATGAGCAGTTCTTC
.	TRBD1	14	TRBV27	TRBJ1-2	CASSFLRTGGGYTF	TGTGCCAGCAGTTTTCTCCGGACAGGAGGTGGCTACACCTTC